These T cell receptor beta chains were read from a single sample in a study of T cell changes during pregnancy in multiple sclerosis. Generated by immunoSEQ multiplex PCR, the TCRdb table keeps only in-frame clones and is missing some. Of some 56,000 clones in the sample, more than 85% were seen once. Sequenced here: peripheral blood, sampled in the third trimester of pregnancy. These receptors were taken from a female donor in good health, enrolled as a control in a pregnancy study. CDR3s include the opening cysteine and the closing phenylalanine or tryptophan. D genes are given only for firm matches. Clone size is given for some rows only: seen once, a few or many times, or a class if the clone is expanded.

>TRBJ2-7|TRBD1|TRBV10-2|-
CASSDWDRRLYEQYF
TGCGCCAGCAGTGACTGGGACAGGCGGTTGTACGAGCAGTACTTC
>TRBJ1-2|TRBD1|TRBV2|-
CASSWGQQGQGYTF
TGTGCCAGCAGTTGGGGCCAACAGGGGCAGGGCTACACCTTC
>TRBJ1-3|-|TRBV11-2|-
CASSFHRVSGNTIYF
TGTGCCAGCAGCTTCCACAGGGTTTCGGGAAACACCATATATTTT
>TRBJ1-3|-|TRBV6-6|-
CASSIQGFAGNTIYF
TGTGCCAGCAGCATTCAGGGTTTTGCTGGAAACACCATATATTTT
>TRBJ1-2|TRBD1|TRBV6-5|-
CATTGQDYGYTF
TGTGCCACCACGGGACAGGACTATGGCTACACCTTC
>TRBJ1-2|-|TRBV4-1|-
CASSQARGAGYGYTF
TGCGCCAGCAGCCAAGCGAGGGGAGCGGGCTATGGCTACACCTTC
>TRBJ2-3|TRBD1|TRBV13|-
CASSFRQGRGTDTQYF
TGTGCCAGCAGCTTCCGACAGGGAAGGGGTACAGATACGCAGTATTTT
>TRBJ2-1|TRBD2|TRBV6-1|-
CASSELAGGYNEQFF
TGTGCCAGCAGTGAACTAGCGGGAGGGTACAATGAGCAGTTCTTC
>TRBJ2-2|-|TRBV5-4|-
CASSLRLVGAAGELFF
TGTGCCAGCAGCTTACGACTAGTTGGTGCTGCCGGGGAGCTGTTTTTT
>TRBJ1-1|-|TRBV19|-
CASSDWQENTEAFF
TGTGCCAGTAGTGATTGGCAGGAGAACACTGAAGCTTTCTTT
>TRBJ1-5|TRBD1|TRBV19|-
CASRPGTGNNQPQHF
TGTGCCAGTAGACCCGGGACAGGGAACAATCAGCCCCAGCATTTT
>TRBJ1-1|-|TRBV4-1|-
CASSQVGTEAFF
TGCGCCAGCAGCCAAGTCGGCACTGAAGCTTTCTTT
>TRBJ1-2|TRBD1|TRBV9|-
CASSDRDRGNYGYTF
TGTGCCAGCAGCGACAGGGACAGGGGCAACTATGGCTACACCTTC
>TRBJ2-5|-|TRBV18|once
CASSEGEETQYF
TGTGCCAGCTCTGAGGGGGAAGAGACCCAGTACTTC
>TRBJ1-4|-|TRBV2|-
CASSEQGLGEKLFF
TGTGCCAGCAGTGAACAGGGGTTAGGGGAAAAACTGTTTTTT
>TRBJ2-7|-|TRBV4-3|-
CASSQEVNSGYEQYF
TGCGCCAGCAGCCAAGAAGTAAACTCGGGCTACGAGCAGTACTTC
>TRBJ2-7|TRBD2|TRBV28|-
CASSVTSGRGYEQYF
TGTGCCAGCAGTGTAACTAGCGGGAGGGGGTACGAGCAGTACTTC
>TRBJ1-2|TRBD1|TRBV7-9|-
CASSPILRTGGGGYTF
TGTGCCAGCAGCCCTATACTGCGAACAGGGGGCGGTGGCTACACCTTC
>TRBJ2-5|TRBD1|TRBV28|-
CASSPIGQGAIQETQYF
TGTGCCAGCAGCCCTATCGGACAGGGGGCGATCCAAGAGACCCAGTACTTC
>TRBJ2-2|TRBD1|TRBV7-9|-
CASSQTLTGTELFF
TGTGCCAGCAGCCAGACGTTGACAGGGACGGAGCTGTTTTTT
>TRBJ2-7|-|TRBV7-2|once
CASSPIGGLSYEQYF
TGTGCCAGCAGCCCAATAGGCGGGCTCTCCTACGAGCAGTACTTC
>TRBJ1-3|-|TRBV29-1|-
CSVVIDSGNTIYF
TGCAGCGTTGTTATAGACTCTGGAAACACCATATATTTT
>TRBJ2-4|TRBD1|TRBV15|-
CATSRDRQGWGNIQYF
TGTGCCACCAGCAGAGATCGACAGGGATGGGGAAACATTCAGTACTTC
>TRBJ1-2|-|TRBV9|-
CASSVGGEDLPNYGYTF
TGTGCCAGCAGCGTAGGGGGGGAGGACTTACCAAACTATGGCTACACCTTC
>TRBJ1-4|-|TRBV28|-
CASSSSGREGTNEKLFF
TGTGCCAGCAGTTCATCGGGGAGGGAAGGGACTAATGAAAAACTGTTTTTT
>TRBJ2-1|TRBD2|TRBV4-1|-
CASSPGVGLAGIEGGNEQFF
TGCGCCAGCAGCCCAGGCGTAGGACTAGCGGGAATTGAGGGTGGGAATGAGCAGTTCTTC
>TRBJ2-2|-|TRBV15|-
CATSRGHGELFF
TGTGCCACCAGCAGGGGACACGGGGAGCTGTTTTTT
>TRBJ2-5|TRBD1|TRBV12-5|-
CASGPGQAGETQYF
TGTGCTAGTGGCCCCGGACAGGCAGGGGAGACCCAGTACTTC
>TRBJ2-7|-|TRBV20-1|-
CSASPSYEQYF
TGCAGTGCTAGCCCGTCCTACGAGCAGTACTTC
>TRBJ2-5|-|TRBV7-9|-
CASSLVQQTETQYF
TGTGCCAGCAGCTTAGTACAGCAAACAGAGACCCAGTACTTC
>TRBJ2-1|-|TRBV4-3|-
CASSQDLLAIDSFNPTGEQFF
TGCGCCAGCAGCCAAGATTTGCTGGCAATTGACAGTTTTAATCCTACTGGTGAGCAGTTCTTC
>TRBJ1-5|-|TRBV10-2|once
CASSENPEAGGRQPQHF
TGCGCCAGCAGTGAAAACCCTGAGGCAGGAGGAAGGCAGCCCCAGCATTTT